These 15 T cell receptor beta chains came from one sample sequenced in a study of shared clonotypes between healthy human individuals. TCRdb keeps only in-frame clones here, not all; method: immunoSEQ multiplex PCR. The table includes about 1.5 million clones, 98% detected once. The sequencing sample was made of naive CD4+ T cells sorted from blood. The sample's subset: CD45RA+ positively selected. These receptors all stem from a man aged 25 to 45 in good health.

This chain's CDR3 is CASSLGTARAYEQYF. Here the CDR3 DNA reads TGCGCCAGCAGCTTGGGGACGGCGCGGGCCTACGAGCAGTACTTC. The chain uses TRBV5-1 and TRBJ2-7, with a tentative D call TRBD2 (5 bases). V lost 0 bases and J 2 bases, leaving 12 bases between the germline ends. The CDR3 runs 15 residues. CDR1 SGHRS and CDR2 YFSETQ come from the germline V gene.

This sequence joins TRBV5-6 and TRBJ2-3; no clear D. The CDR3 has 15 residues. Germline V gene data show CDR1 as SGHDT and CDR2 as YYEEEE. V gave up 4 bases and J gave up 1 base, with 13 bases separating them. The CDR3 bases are TGTGCCAGCAGCGACTCAGGTGTTGGCACAGATACGCAGTATTTT. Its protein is CASSDSGVGTDTQYF.

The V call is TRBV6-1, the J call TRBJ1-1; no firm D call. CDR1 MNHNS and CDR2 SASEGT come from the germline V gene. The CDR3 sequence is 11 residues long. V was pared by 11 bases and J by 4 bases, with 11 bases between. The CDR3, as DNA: TGTGCCTCGGGGAGAGGCACTGAAGCTTTCTTT. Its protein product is CASGRGTEAFF.

This chain's CDR3 is CASSVGASGRAGEQYF. The CDR3 DNA follows: TGTGCCAGCAGCGTAGGTGCTAGCGGGAGGGCCGGCGAGCAGTACTTC. The gene calls are TRBV9 and TRBJ2-7; 12 nucleotides align to TRBD2. After removal of 0 bases from V and 6 bases from J, the junction contained 7 bases not matched to a gene. Germline V gene data show CDR1 as SGDLS and CDR2 as YYNGEE. The CDR3 has 16 residues.

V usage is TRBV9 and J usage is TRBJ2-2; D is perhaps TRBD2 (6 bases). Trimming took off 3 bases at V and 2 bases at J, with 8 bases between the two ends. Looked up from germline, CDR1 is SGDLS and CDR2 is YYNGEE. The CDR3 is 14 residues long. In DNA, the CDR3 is TGTGCCAGCAGCGGGACTACAAACACCGGGGAGCTGTTTTTT. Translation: CASSGTTNTGELFF.

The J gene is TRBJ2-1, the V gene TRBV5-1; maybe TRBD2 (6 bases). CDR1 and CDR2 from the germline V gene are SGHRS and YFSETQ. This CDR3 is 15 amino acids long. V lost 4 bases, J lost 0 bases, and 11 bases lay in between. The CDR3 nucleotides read TGCGCCAGCAGCGTCGGGACTCGCTCCTACAATGAGCAGTTCTTC. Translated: CASSVGTRSYNEQFF.

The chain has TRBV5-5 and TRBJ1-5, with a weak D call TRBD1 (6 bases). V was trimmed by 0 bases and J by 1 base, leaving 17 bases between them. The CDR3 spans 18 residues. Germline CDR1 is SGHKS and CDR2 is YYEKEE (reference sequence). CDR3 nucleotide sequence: TGTGCCAGCAGCTTGGGTCTAAGGGACATAGAGAGCAATCAGCCCCAGCATTTT. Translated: CASSLGLRDIESNQPQHF.

The CDR3, as DNA: TGTGCCAGCAGCCCCGGGACGGAGAACACTGAAGCTTTCTTT. It specifies CASSPGTENTEAFF. J is TRBJ1-1 and V is TRBV5-4; a weak D match, TRBD1 (5 bases). The CDR3 covers 14 residues. Germline V gene data show CDR1 as SGHNT and CDR2 as YYREEE (reference sequence). V dropped 4 bases and J dropped 1 base, with 11 bases sitting between them.

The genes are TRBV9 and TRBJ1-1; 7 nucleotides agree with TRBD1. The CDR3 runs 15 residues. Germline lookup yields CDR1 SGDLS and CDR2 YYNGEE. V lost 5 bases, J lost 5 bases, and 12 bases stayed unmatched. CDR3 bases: TGTGCCAGCAGAAGAATTCAGGGGGTCGGGACTGAAGCTTTCTTT. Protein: CASRRIQGVGTEAFF.

The CDR3 reads CASSSGPPMETQYF. The CDR3 coding sequence is TGCGCCAGCAGCTCTGGACCGCCTATGGAGACCCAGTACTTC. This chain uses TRBV5-1 with TRBJ2-5; no reliable D call. V dropped 3 bases and J dropped 5 bases, with 14 bases sitting between them. The CDR3 runs 14 residues. Per the germline V gene, CDR1 is SGHRS and CDR2 is YFSETQ.

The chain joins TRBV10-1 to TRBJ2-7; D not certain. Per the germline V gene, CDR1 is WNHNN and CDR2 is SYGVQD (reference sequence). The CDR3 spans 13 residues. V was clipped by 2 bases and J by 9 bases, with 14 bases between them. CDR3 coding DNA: TGCGCCAGCAGTGAGGCCGGAGCAGTCGGGCAGTACTTC. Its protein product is CASSEAGAVGQYF.

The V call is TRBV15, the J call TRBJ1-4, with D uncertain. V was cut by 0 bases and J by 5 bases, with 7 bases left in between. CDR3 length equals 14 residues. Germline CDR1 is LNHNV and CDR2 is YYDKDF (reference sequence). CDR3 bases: TGTGCCACCAGCAGAGACAGGATAAATGAAAAACTGTTTTTT. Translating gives CATSRDRINEKLFF. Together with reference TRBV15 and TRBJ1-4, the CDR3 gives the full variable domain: DAMVIQNPRYQVTQFGKPVTLSCSQTLNHNVMYWYQQKSSQAPKLLFHYYDKDFNNEADTPDNFQSRRPNTSFCFLDIRSPGLGDTAMYLCATSRDRINEKLFFGSGTQLSVL.

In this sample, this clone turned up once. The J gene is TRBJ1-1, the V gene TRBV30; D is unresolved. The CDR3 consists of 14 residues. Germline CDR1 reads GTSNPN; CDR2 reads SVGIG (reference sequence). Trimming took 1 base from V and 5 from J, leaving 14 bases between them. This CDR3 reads CAWSGAGMSTEAFF. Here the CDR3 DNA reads TGTGCCTGGAGTGGGGCGGGGATGAGTACTGAAGCTTTCTTT.

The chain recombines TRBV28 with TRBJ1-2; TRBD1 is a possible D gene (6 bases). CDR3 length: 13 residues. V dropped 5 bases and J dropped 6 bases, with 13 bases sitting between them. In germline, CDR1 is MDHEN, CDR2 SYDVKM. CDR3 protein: CASSITGTNGYTF. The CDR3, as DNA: TGTGCCAGCAGTATTACCGGGACAAATGGCTACACCTTC.

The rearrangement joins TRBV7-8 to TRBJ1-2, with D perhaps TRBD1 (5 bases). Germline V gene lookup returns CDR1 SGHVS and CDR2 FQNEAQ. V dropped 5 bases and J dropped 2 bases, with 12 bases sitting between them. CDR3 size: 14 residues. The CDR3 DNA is TGTGCCAGCAGCAACAACAGACAGAACTATGGCTACACCTTC. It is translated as CASSNNRQNYGYTF. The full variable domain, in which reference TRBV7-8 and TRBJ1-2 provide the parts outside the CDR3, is GAGVSQSPRYKVAKRGQDVALRCDPISGHVSLFWYQQALGQGPEFLTYFQNEAQLDKSGLPSDRFFAERPEGSVSTLKIQRTQQEDSAVYLCASSNNRQNYGYTFGSGTRLTVV.